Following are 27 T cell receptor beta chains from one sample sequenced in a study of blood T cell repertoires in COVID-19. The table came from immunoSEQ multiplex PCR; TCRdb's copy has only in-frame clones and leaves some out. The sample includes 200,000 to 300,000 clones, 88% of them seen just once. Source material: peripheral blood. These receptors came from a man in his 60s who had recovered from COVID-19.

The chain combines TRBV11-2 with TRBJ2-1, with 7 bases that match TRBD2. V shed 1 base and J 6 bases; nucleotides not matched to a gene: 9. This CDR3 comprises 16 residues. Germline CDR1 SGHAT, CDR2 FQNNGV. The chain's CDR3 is CASSLVQRGLGNEQFF. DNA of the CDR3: TGTGCCAGCAGCTTAGTCCAGCGGGGTCTGGGCAATGAGCAGTTCTTC. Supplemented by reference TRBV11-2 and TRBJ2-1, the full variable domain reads EAGVAQSPRYKIIEKRQSVAFWCNPISGHATLYWYQQILGQGPKLLIQFQNNGVVDDSQLPKDRFSAERLKGVDSTLKIQPAKLEDSAVYLCASSLVQRGLGNEQFFGPGTRLTVL.

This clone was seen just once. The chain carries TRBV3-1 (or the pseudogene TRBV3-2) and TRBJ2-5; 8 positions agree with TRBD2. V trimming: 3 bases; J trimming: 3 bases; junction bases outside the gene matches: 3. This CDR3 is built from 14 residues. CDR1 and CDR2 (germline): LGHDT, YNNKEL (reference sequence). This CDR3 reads CASSHSGGKETQYF. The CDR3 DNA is TGTGCCAGCAGCCACTCGGGGGGGAAAGAGACCCAGTACTTC.

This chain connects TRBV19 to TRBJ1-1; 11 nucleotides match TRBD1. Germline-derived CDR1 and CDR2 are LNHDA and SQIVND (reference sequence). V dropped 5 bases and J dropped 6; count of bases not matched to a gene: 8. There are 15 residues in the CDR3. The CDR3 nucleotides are TGTGCCAGTAGTCCACGGACAGGGGGCGCATCTGAAGCTTTCTTT. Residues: CASSPRTGGASEAFF. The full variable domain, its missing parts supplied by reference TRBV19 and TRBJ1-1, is DGGITQSPKYLFRKEGQNVTLSCEQNLNHDAMYWYRQDPGQGLRLIYYSQIVNDFQKGDIAEGYSVSREKKESFPLTVTSAQKNPTAFYLCASSPRTGGASEAFFGQGTRLTVV.

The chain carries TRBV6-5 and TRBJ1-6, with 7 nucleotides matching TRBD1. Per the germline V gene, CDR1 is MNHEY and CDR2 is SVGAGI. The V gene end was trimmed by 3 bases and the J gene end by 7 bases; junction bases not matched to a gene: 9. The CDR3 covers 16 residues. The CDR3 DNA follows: TGTGCCAGCAGTTATCTTGACGGACAGGCAAATTCACCCCTCCACTTT. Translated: CASSYLDGQANSPLHF.

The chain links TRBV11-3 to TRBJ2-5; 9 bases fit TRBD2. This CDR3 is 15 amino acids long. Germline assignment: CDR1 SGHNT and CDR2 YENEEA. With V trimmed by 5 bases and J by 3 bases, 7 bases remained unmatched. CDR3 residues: CASSEGTSSEETQYF. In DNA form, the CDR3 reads TGTGCCAGCAGCGAAGGGACTAGCTCAGAAGAGACCCAGTACTTC.

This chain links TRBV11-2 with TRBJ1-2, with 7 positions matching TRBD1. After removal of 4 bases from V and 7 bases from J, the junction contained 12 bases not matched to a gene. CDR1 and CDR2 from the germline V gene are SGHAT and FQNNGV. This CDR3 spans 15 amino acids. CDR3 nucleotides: TGTGCCAGCAGCTCCGACAGGGACATTCGACTTGGCTACACCTTC. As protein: CASSSDRDIRLGYTF.

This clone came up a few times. CDR3 bases: TGTGCCAGCAGTGATTCCGACAGGGGGTCTTTTTACGAGCAGTACTTC. Protein: CASSDSDRGSFYEQYF. V is TRBV6-1 and J is TRBJ2-7; TRBD1 matches 9 bases. CDR1 and CDR2 from the germline V gene are MNHNS and SASEGT. The CDR3 contains 16 residues. The V and J ends lost 3 bases and 4 bases, in that order; junction bases with no gene match: 10.

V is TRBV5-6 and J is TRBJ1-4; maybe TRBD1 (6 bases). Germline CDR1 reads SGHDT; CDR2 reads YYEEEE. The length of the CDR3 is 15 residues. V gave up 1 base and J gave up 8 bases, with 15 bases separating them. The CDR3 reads CASSLSDSPKEKLFF. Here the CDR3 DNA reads TGTGCCAGCAGCTTGTCGGACAGTCCAAAGGAAAAACTGTTTTTT.

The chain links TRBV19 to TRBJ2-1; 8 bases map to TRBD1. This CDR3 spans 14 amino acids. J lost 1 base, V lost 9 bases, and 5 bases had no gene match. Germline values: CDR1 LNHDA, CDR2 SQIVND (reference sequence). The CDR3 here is CARRGQASYNEQFF. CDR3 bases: TGTGCCAGACGGGGACAGGCTTCCTACAATGAGCAGTTCTTC.

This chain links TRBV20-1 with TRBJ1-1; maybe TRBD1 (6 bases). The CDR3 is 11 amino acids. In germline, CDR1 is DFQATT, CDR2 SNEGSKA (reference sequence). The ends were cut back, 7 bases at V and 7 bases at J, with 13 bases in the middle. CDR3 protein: CSGRQGSEAFF. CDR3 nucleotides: TGCAGTGGTCGTCAGGGGAGTGAAGCTTTCTTT.

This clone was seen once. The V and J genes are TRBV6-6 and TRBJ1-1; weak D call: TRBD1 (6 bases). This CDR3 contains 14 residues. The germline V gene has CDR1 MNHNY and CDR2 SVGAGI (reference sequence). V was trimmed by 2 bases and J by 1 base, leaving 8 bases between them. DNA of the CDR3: TGTGCCAGCAGTTACAGACAGGAGAACACTGAAGCTTTCTTT. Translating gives CASSYRQENTEAFF.

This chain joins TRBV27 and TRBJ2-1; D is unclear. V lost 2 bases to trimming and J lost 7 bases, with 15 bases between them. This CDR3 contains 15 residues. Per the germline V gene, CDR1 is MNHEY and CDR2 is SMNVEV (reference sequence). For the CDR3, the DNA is TGTGCCAGCAGTTTAGGCGTTACACTCGGGAATGAGCAGTTCTTC. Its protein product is CASSLGVTLGNEQFF.

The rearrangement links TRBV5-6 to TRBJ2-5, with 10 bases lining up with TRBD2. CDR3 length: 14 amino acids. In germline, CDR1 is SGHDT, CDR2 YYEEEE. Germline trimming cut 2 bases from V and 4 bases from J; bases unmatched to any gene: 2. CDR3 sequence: CASSLAGGRETQYF. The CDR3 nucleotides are TGTGCCAGCAGCTTAGCGGGGGGGCGAGAGACCCAGTACTTC. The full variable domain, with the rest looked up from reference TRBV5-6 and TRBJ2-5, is DAGVTQSPTHLIKTRGQQVTLRCSPKSGHDTVSWYQQALGQGPQFIFQYYEEEERQRGNFPDRFSGHQFPNYSSELNVNALLLGDSALYLCASSLAGGRETQYFGPGTRLLVL.

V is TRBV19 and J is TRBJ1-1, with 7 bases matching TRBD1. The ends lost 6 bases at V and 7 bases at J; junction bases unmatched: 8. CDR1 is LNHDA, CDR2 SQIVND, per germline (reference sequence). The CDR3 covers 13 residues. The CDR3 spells CASSRMTGLEAFF. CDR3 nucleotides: TGTGCCAGTAGCAGAATGACAGGGCTTGAAGCTTTCTTT. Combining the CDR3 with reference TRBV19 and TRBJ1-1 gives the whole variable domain DGGITQSPKYLFRKEGQNVTLSCEQNLNHDAMYWYRQDPGQGLRLIYYSQIVNDFQKGDIAEGYSVSREKKESFPLTVTSAQKNPTAFYLCASSRMTGLEAFFGQGTRLTVV.

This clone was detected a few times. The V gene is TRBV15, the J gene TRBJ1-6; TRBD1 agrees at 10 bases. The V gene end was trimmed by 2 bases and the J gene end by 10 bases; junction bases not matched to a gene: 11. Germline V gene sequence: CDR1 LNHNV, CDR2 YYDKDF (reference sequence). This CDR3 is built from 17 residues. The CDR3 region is CATSRPSAGTGVSPLHF. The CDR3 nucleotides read TGTGCCACCAGCAGACCCTCGGCTGGGACAGGGGTCTCACCCCTCCACTTT.

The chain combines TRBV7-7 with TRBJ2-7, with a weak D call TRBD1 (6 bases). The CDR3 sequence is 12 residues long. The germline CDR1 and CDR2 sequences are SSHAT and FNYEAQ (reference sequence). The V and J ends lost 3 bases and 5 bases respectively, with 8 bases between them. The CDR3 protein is CASSFTGNEQYF. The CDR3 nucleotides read TGTGCCAGCAGCTTTACAGGGAACGAGCAGTACTTC.

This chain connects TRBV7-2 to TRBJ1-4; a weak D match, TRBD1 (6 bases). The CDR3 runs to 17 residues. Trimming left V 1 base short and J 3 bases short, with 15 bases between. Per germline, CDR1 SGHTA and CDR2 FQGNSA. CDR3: CASSLGTTGWANEKLFF. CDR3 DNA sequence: TGTGCCAGCAGCTTAGGGACCACAGGGTGGGCTAATGAAAAACTGTTTTTT.

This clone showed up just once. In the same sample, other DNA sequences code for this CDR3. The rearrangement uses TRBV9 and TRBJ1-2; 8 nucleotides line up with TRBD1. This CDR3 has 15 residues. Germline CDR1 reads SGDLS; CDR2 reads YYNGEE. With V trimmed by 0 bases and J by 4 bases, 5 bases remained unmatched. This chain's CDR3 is CASSVGQGAGYGYTF. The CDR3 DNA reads TGTGCCAGCAGCGTAGGCCAGGGGGCTGGCTATGGCTACACCTTC.

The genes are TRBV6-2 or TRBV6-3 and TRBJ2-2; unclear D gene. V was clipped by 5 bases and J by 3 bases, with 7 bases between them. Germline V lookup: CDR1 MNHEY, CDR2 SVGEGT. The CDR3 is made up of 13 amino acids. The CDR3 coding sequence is TGTGCCAGCAGTACCGGTCACACCGGGGAGCTGTTTTTT. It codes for CASSTGHTGELFF.

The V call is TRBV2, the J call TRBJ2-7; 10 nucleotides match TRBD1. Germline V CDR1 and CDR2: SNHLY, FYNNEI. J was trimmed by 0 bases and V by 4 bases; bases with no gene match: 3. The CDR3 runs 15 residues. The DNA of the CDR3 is TGTGCCAGCAGTGCGGGGACAGGGGCCTCCTACGAGCAGTACTTC. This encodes CASSAGTGASYEQYF.

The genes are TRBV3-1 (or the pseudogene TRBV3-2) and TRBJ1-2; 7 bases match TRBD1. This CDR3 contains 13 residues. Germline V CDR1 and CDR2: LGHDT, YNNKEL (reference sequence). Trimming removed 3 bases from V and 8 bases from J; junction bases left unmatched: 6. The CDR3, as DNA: TGTGCCAGCAGCCAGGGGACAGTGGGGGGCTACACCTTC. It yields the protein CASSQGTVGGYTF.

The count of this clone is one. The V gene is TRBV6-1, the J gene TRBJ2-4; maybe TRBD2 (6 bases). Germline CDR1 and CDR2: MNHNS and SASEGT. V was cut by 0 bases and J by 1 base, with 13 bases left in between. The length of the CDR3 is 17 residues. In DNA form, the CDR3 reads TGTGCCAGCAGTGAAGCGTTCGGGAGTAGGGCCAAAAACATTCAGTACTTC. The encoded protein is CASSEAFGSRAKNIQYF.

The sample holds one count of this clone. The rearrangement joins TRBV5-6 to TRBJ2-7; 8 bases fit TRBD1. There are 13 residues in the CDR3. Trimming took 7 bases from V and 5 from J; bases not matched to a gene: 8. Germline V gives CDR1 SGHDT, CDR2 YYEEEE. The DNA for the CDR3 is TGTGCCAGCGCCGGACAGGGTTTCGACGAGCAGTACTTC. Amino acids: CASAGQGFDEQYF.

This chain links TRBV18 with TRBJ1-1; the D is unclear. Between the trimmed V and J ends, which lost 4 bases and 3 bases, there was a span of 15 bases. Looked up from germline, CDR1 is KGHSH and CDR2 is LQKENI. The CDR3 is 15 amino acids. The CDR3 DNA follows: TGTGCCAGCTCACTCGGGTCGGGGAGAGACACTGAAGCTTTCTTT. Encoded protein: CASSLGSGRDTEAFF.

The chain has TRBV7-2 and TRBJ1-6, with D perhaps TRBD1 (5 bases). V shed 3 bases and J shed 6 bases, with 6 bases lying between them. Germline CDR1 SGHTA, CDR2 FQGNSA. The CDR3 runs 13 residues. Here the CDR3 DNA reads TGTGCCAGCAGCTTCAGGGTTAATTCACCCCTCCACTTT. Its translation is CASSFRVNSPLHF.

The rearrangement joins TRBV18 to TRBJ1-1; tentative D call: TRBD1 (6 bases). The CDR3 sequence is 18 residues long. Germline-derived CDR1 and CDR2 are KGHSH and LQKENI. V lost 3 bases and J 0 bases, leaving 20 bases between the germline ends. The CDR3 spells CASSPEAPTGTLNTEAFF. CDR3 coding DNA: TGTGCCAGCTCACCGGAAGCCCCGACAGGCACCTTGAACACTGAAGCTTTCTTT.

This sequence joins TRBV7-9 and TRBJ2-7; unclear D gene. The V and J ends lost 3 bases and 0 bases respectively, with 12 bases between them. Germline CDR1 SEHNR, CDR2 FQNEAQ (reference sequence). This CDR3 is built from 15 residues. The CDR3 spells CASSFGSYSSYEQYF. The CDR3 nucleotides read TGTGCCAGCAGCTTCGGCTCCTACAGCTCCTACGAGCAGTACTTC.